Presented here are 17 T cell receptor beta chains from one specimen sequenced in a study of blood T cell repertoires in COVID-19. TCRdb's copy holds only in-frame clones and misses some; the assay was immunoSEQ multiplex PCR. The table includes under 300,000 clones, around 90% detected once. Source material: peripheral blood. The receptors stem from a woman aged 70-85 years with active or convalescent COVID-19.

The chain is built from TRBV10-3 and TRBJ2-2; 7 bases map to TRBD2. Germline values: CDR1 ENHRY, CDR2 SYGVKD. This CDR3 spans 16 amino acids. The V segment lost 4 bases and the J segment 1 base; nucleotides outside the gene matches: 6. Written as DNA, the CDR3 is TGTGCCATCAGTGCGGGGGGAGCGGAGAACACCGGGGAGCTGTTTTTT. Its protein is CAISAGGAENTGELFF.

This chain connects TRBV7-2 to TRBJ1-2; the D gene is possibly TRBD1 (6 bases). CDR1 is SGHTA, CDR2 FQGNSA, per germline. With 7 bases removed from V and 8 bases from J, the gap between germline ends came to 26 bases. The CDR3 covers 16 residues. CDR3 sequence reads: CASTTQSSRGAGGYTF. CDR3 bases: TGTGCCAGCACCACCCAATCTAGTCGGGGGGCGGGAGGCTACACCTTC.

The J gene is TRBJ1-5, the V gene TRBV15; weak D call: TRBD1 (5 bases). Looked up from germline, CDR1 is LNHNV and CDR2 is YYDKDF (reference sequence). The CDR3 totals 14 residues. Trimming removed 6 bases at V and 9 bases at J, with 18 bases between. CDR3 bases: TGTGCCACCAGTCGAGGGAGGGGCGTGGGGCCCCAGCATTTT. It encodes CATSRGRGVGPQHF.

As regards this clone: Germline is not matched at one junction end, which may reflect a read error. V gene TRBV20-1 combines with J gene TRBJ1-6; TRBD1 might be the D (5 bases). Germline V gives CDR1 DFQATT, CDR2 SNEGSKA (reference sequence). There are 11 residues in the CDR3. DNA for the CDR3: TGCAGTGCTAGAGATACCGCCGGGGGGGGTTTT. As protein: CSARDTAGGGF.

The V gene is TRBV24-1, the J gene TRBJ2-1; the D is unclear. This CDR3 is built from 13 residues. Germline-derived CDR1 and CDR2 are KGHDR and SFDVKD. Trimming cost V 4 bases and J 12 bases, with 15 bases left between them. In DNA form, the CDR3 reads TGTGCCACCAGTGACCTGCTGCGAGATCCGCAGTTCTTC. Translated: CATSDLLRDPQFF.

The genes are TRBV19 and TRBJ2-3; 7 nucleotides line up with TRBD1. Germline CDR1 is LNHDA and CDR2 is SQIVND (reference sequence). J gave up 3 bases and V 4 bases, and 10 bases lay outside the gene matches. This CDR3 is built from 16 residues. The CDR3: CASSTAGGWGTDTQYF. Here the CDR3 DNA reads TGTGCCAGTAGTACAGCAGGGGGATGGGGAACAGATACGCAGTATTTT.

The CDR3 bases are TGTGCCAGCAGCCCCTTATCGAGCGGGGGCCTCAACAATGAGCAGTTCTTC. It codes for CASSPLSSGGLNNEQFF. The chain combines TRBV7-6 with TRBJ2-1; 8 nucleotides align to TRBD2. Germline V gene sequence: CDR1 SGHVS, CDR2 FNYEAQ. With V trimmed by 5 bases and J by 5 bases, 14 bases remained unmatched. This CDR3 contains 17 residues.

The rearrangement links TRBV7-7 to TRBJ1-4, with 7 bases lining up with TRBD1. The CDR3 runs 14 residues. Per germline, CDR1 SSHAT and CDR2 FNYEAQ (reference sequence). V dropped 5 bases and J dropped 5; count of bases not matched to a gene: 5. CDR3 coding DNA: TGTGCCAGCAGCCCGACAGGGTTCAATGAAAAACTGTTTTTT. Amino acids: CASSPTGFNEKLFF.

The J gene is TRBJ2-1, the V gene TRBV3-1 (or the pseudogene TRBV3-2), with TRBD2 matching over 11 bases. Germline values: CDR1 LGHDT, CDR2 YNNKEL (reference sequence). V was pared by 8 bases and J by 6 bases, with 3 bases of the junction left unmatched. The CDR3 is 13 residues long. The CDR3 loop reads CASFSGGANEQFF. CDR3 nucleotide sequence: TGTGCCAGCTTTAGCGGGGGGGCCAATGAGCAGTTCTTC.

The chain couples TRBV11-3 to TRBJ2-1, with 8 bases matching TRBD1. Germline-derived CDR1 and CDR2 are SGHNT and YENEEA. J lost 8 bases, V lost 3 bases, and 9 bases had no gene match. The CDR3 covers 15 residues. Here the CDR3 reads CASSLDRELSHEQFF. Written as DNA, the CDR3 is TGTGCCAGCAGCTTGGACAGGGAGCTTAGCCATGAGCAGTTCTTC.

The chain employs TRBV7-9 and TRBJ2-1; TRBD2 agrees at 7 bases. The CDR3 is 15 residues long. Germline V gene data show CDR1 as SEHNR and CDR2 as FQNEAQ (reference sequence). The ends lost 2 bases at V and 7 bases at J; junction bases unmatched: 8. Written as DNA, the CDR3 is TGTGCCAGCAGCTTATCTGGTACGCGGGGGAATGAGCAGTTCTTC. The encoded protein is CASSLSGTRGNEQFF.

The V gene is TRBV14, the J gene TRBJ1-6; D is unresolved. V shed 4 bases and J shed 7 bases, with 17 bases lying between them. CDR3 length equals 16 residues. Germline CDR1 is SGHDN and CDR2 is FVKESK. CDR3 residues: CASSRVSGENNSPLHF. The CDR3 DNA reads as TGTGCCAGCAGCCGAGTGTCCGGGGAAAACAATTCACCCCTCCACTTT.

The chain recombines TRBV28 with TRBJ2-1, with 10 positions matching TRBD1. The V and J ends lost 5 bases and 7 bases, in that order; junction bases with no gene match: 5. From germline, CDR1 is MDHEN and CDR2 SYDVKM. The CDR3 sequence is 14 residues long. The CDR3 DNA follows: TGTGCCAGCAGTGGACAGGGGGATACGAATGAGCAGTTCTTC. Its translation: CASSGQGDTNEQFF.

This chain uses TRBV10-1 with TRBJ1-1; tentatively, D is TRBD1 (5 bases). CDR1 WNHNN and CDR2 SYGVQD come from the germline V gene (reference sequence). This CDR3 comprises 14 residues. Trimming cost V 4 bases and J 5 bases, with 14 bases left between them. In nucleotides, the CDR3 is TGCGCCAGCAGTGCCAGAGGACGGGGGACTGAAGCTTTCTTT. It encodes CASSARGRGTEAFF.

As concerns this clone: A read error is likely, as this CDR3 ends without the conserved phenylalanine or tryptophan. The limits of the CDR3 on the DNA are not certain, so only TCRdb's listed CDR3 is given. The V and J genes are TRBV7-4 and TRBJ2-7; the D call of TRBD1 is as the table states it, not checked on the DNA. The CDR3 length equals 10 residues, ends included. Germline values: CDR1 SGHVT, CDR2 SQSDAQ. CDR3 in amino acids: CASKTGGEGD.

This rearrangement joins TRBV6-6 to TRBJ1-1, with D maybe TRBD1 (5 bases). This CDR3 is built from 15 residues. Trimming pared 0 bases from V and 1 base from J, leaving 9 bases between. Looked up from germline, CDR1 is MNHNY and CDR2 is SVGAGI (reference sequence). For the CDR3, the DNA is TGTGCCAGCAGTTACTCGCAGACAGCGAACACTGAAGCTTTCTTT. Its protein is CASSYSQTANTEAFF.

The J gene is TRBJ2-6, the V gene TRBV11-2, with 10 bases identical to TRBD2. J lost 0 bases, V lost 2 bases, and 4 bases had no gene match. This CDR3 is 18 amino acids long. Germline CDR1 is SGHAT and CDR2 is FQNNGV. This CDR3 is CASSLRLAGASGANVLTF. CDR3 sequence (DNA): TGTGCCAGCAGCTTAAGGCTAGCGGGGGCCTCTGGGGCCAACGTCCTGACTTTC.